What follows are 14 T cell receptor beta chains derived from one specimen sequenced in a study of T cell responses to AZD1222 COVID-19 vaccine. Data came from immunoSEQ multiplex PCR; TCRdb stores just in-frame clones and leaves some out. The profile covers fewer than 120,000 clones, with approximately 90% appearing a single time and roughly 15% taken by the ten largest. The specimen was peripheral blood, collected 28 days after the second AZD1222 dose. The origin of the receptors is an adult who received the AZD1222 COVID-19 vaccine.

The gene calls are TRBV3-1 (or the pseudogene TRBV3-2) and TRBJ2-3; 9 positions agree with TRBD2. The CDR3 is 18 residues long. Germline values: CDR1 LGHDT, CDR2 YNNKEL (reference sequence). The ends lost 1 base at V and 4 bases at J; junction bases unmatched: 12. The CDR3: CASSQAGGGAGVSDTQYF. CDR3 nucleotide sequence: TGTGCCAGCAGCCAAGCCGGCGGGGGGGCGGGGGTTTCAGATACGCAGTATTTT.

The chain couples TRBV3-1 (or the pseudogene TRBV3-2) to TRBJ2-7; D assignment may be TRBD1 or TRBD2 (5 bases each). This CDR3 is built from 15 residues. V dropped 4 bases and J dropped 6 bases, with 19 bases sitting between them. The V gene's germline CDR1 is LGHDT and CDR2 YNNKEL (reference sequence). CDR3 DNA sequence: TGTGCCAGCAGCCTCGGGACGGGCGCCTCGGGCGAGCAGTACTTC. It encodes CASSLGTGASGEQYF.

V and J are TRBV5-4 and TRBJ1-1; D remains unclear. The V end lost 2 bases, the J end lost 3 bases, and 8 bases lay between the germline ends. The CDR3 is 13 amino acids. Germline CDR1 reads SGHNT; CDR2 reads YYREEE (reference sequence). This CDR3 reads CASSFLQDTEAFF. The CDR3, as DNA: TGTGCCAGCAGCTTTCTTCAAGACACTGAAGCTTTCTTT.

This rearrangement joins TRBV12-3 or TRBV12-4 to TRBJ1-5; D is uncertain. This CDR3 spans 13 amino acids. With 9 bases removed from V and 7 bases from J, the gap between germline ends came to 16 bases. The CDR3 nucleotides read TGTGCCAGTTCATCGGAGGAAGGACAGCCCCAGCATTTT. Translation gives CASSSEEGQPQHF.

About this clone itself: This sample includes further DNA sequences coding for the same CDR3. In DNA form, the CDR3 reads TGTGCCAGCAGCTTTGACAGAGTAAACACTGAAGCTTTCTTT. This encodes CASSFDRVNTEAFF. The chain uses TRBV11-2 and TRBJ1-1, with a weak D call TRBD1 (5 bases). Germline CDR1 is SGHAT and CDR2 is FQNNGV. The ends were cut back, 3 bases at V and 2 bases at J, with 10 bases in the middle. There are 14 residues in the CDR3.

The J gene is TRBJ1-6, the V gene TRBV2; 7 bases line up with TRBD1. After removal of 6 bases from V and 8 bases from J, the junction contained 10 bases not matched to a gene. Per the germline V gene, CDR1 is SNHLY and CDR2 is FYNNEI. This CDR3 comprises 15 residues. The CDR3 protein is CASRMGQGGYSPLHF. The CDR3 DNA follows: TGTGCCAGCAGGATGGGCCAAGGGGGCTATTCACCCCTCCACTTT. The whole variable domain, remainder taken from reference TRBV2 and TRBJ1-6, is EPEVTQTPSHQVTQMGQEVILRCVPISNHLYFYWYRQILGQKVEFLVSFYNNEISEKSEIFDDQFSVERPDGSNFTLKIRSTKLEDSAMYFCASRMGQGGYSPLHFGNGTRLTVT.

The CDR3 DNA follows: TGTGCCAGCAGTTCCTCGGGTTGGCCCCAGCATTTT. Amino acid sequence: CASSSSGWPQHF. The genes are TRBV6-6 and TRBJ1-5; D gene ambiguous. CDR1 and CDR2 from the germline V gene are MNHNY and SVGAGI (reference sequence). There are 12 residues in the CDR3. V shed 4 bases and J shed 9 bases, with 10 bases lying between them.

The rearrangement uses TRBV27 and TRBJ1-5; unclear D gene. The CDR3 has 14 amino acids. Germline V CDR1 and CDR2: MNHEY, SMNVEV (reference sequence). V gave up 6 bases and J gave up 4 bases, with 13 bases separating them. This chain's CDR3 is CASRIGSPNQPQHF. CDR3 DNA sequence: TGTGCCAGCAGGATTGGGTCCCCAAATCAGCCCCAGCATTTT.

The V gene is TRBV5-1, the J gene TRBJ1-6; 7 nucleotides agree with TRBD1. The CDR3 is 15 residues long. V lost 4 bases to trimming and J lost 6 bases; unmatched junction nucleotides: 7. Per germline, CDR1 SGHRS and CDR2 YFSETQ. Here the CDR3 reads CASSNRDSFNSPLHF. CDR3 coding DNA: TGCGCCAGCAGCAATAGGGACAGCTTTAATTCACCCCTCCACTTT.

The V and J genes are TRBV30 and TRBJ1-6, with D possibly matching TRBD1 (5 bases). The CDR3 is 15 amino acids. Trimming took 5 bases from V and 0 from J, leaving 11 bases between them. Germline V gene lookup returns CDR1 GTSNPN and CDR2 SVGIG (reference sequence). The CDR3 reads CAWVGTDSYNSPLHF. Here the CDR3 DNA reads TGTGCCTGGGTTGGGACCGACTCCTATAATTCACCCCTCCACTTT. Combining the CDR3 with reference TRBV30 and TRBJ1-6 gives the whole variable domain SQTIHQWPATLVQPVGSPLSLECTVEGTSNPNLYWYRQAAGRGLQLLFYSVGIGQISSEVPQNLSASRPQDRQFILSSKKLLLSDSGFYLCAWVGTDSYNSPLHFGNGTRLTVT.

The CDR3 DNA reads as TGCAGCGTGGACAGGGGTTTACAAGAGACCCAGTACTTC. Its protein product is CSVDRGLQETQYF. V is TRBV29-1 and J is TRBJ2-5, with TRBD1 matching over 9 bases. This CDR3 spans 13 amino acids. Germline V lookup: CDR1 SQVTM, CDR2 ANQGSEA. Trimming took 6 bases from V and 2 from J; bases not matched to a gene: 4.

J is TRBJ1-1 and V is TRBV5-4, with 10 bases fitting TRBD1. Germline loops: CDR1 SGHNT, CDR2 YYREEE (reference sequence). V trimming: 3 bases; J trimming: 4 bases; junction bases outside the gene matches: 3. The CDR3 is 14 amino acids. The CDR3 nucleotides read TGTGCCAGCAGCTGGACAGGGGGGGGCACTGAAGCTTTCTTT. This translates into CASSWTGGGTEAFF.

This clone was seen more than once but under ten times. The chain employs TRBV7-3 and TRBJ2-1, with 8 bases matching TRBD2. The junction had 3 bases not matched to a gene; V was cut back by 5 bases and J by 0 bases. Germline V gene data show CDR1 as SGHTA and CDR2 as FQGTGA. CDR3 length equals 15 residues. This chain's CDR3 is CASSKRGGSYNEQFF. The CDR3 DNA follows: TGTGCCAGCAGCAAACGGGGGGGCTCCTACAATGAGCAGTTCTTC.

CDR3 nucleotide sequence: TGTGCCAGCAGCCAGGAACACAGAGCGTATAATTCACCCCTCCACTTT. Its translation is CASSQEHRAYNSPLHF. V and J are TRBV3-1 (or the pseudogene TRBV3-2) and TRBJ1-6; no firm D call. Germline V lookup: CDR1 LGHDT, CDR2 YNNKEL (reference sequence). The ends were cut back, 3 bases at V and 4 bases at J, with 13 bases in the middle. The CDR3 loop spans 16 amino acids.